Included here is one T cell receptor (beta chain) sequence, with context. Its antigen is as yet unknown. The authors extracted RNA and reverse transcribed it into cDNA as the sequencing template. TCRdb's table, derived via immunoSEQ multiplex PCR, lists solely in-frame clones and lacks some. The sample comprises about 120,000 clones, 50% to 75% of which are singletons, and about 31% rests with the top ten. This CDR3 is built from 15 residues. Deletions cut 2 bases from V and 8 bases from J, with 19 bases between. The germline CDR1 and CDR2 sequences are SGDLS and YYNGEE. The sample belongs to a study of CD8+ T cells in alopecia areata. Study at large: Each of the treated patients was given oral tofacitinib, 5 to 10 mg twice daily, for moderate-to-severe alopecia areata. Using the percentage of affected scalp area, treated patients' severity was scored. Notes on the study in general: Tofacitinib significantly decreased scalp clonality and expanded CD8+ clones among top 100.

Treatment in this sample: oral pan-JAK inhibitor, 5-10 mg twice daily. The chain is built from TRBV9 and TRBJ1-1; possible D gene TRBD1, 5 bases. This sample comprised CD8+ T cells sorted from blood, obtained at week 4, from a patient treated with tofacitinib. This sequence was found in a human donor with alopecia areata. The CDR3 nucleotides read TGTGCCAGCAGCGTCGAGGCAGGAGTAGGGGCCGAAGCTTTCTTT. As protein: CASSVEAGVGAEAFF.